Each of the 27 T cell receptor beta chains below was sequenced from the same sample in a study of blood T cells in healthy people across ages. A second PCR, run for roughly 6 to 11 cycles, used a sample-barcoded 5' primer plus a J-beta primer mix. TCRdb re-called the 5' RACE reads through MiXCR, storing one row per CDR3 protein. The sample comprises about 1.8 million distinct CDR3 sequences, around 50% of which are singletons, and approximately 2.1% rests with the top ten. The source material was blood. The receptors come from a woman aged 40 to 50 in good health.

This clonotype was seen a few times. The rearrangement uses TRBV5-1 and TRBJ2-1; 12 positions match TRBD2. Germline V gives CDR1 SGHRS, CDR2 YFSETQ. The CDR3 totals 18 residues. The J segment lost 4 bases and the V segment lost 4 bases, leaving 12 bases of the junction unmatched. In DNA form, the CDR3 reads TGCGCCAGCAGCCGCACTCCTACTACTAGCGGGGGGTACAATGAGCAGTTCTTC. This gives the protein CASSRTPTTSGGYNEQFF.

The CDR3 protein is CASSLEGRSWGYTF. Here the CDR3 DNA reads TGCGCCAGCAGCTTGGAAGGGCGATCGTGGGGCTACACCTTC. The chain uses TRBV5-1 and TRBJ1-2; D unclear. CDR3 length: 14 amino acids. Trimming took off 0 bases at V and 8 bases at J, with 14 bases between the two ends. Germline V CDR1 and CDR2: SGHRS, YFSETQ.

The chain couples TRBV27 to TRBJ1-6; TRBD1 matches at 8 bases. Trimming took 5 bases from V and 10 from J; bases not matched to a gene: 10. There are 15 residues in the CDR3. Germline V gene sequence: CDR1 MNHEY, CDR2 SMNVEV (reference sequence). Here the CDR3 DNA reads TGTGCCAGCAGTCCCAGACAGGGGAACTCCTCACCCCTCCACTTT. This sequence encodes CASSPRQGNSSPLHF.

This rearrangement joins TRBV20-1 to TRBJ2-2; the D is unclear. The V gene's germline CDR1 is DFQATT and CDR2 SNEGSKA (reference sequence). V was shortened by 6 bases and J by 4 bases, with 18 bases between the two germline ends. The CDR3 has 15 residues. DNA for the CDR3: TGCAGTGCCGCCCCGGTGACTCATATCACCGGGGAGCTGTTTTTT. This gives the protein CSAAPVTHITGELFF.

This clonotype has a single count. This rearrangement joins TRBV5-6 to TRBJ2-1, with D possibly called TRBD1 or TRBD2 (5 bases each). The CDR3 has 13 amino acids. The V gene lost 2 bases and the J gene lost 10 bases, with 13 bases spanning the gap. Germline CDR1 SGHDT, CDR2 YYEEEE. The CDR3 protein is CASSFAGSGEQFF. The CDR3 DNA is TGTGCCAGCAGCTTCGCAGGGAGTGGCGAGCAGTTCTTC.

The chain combines TRBV4-1 with TRBJ1-2; D not certain. Trimming pared 1 base from V and 5 bases from J, leaving 14 bases between. Germline CDR1 reads MGHRA; CDR2 reads YSYEKL. This CDR3 spans 15 amino acids. As DNA, the CDR3 is TGCGCCAGCAGCCAAGCTGGGGTGATGGGGTATGGCTACACCTTC. Protein: CASSQAGVMGYGYTF.

The chain joins TRBV29-1 to TRBJ1-2; TRBD1 aligns across 9 bases. The CDR3 length is 14 residues. Germline V gives CDR1 SQVTM, CDR2 ANQGSEA. The J segment lost 4 bases and the V segment lost 7 bases, leaving 10 bases of the junction unmatched. The DNA for the CDR3 is TGCAGCGCTAGGACAGGGGTCAGAAGCTATGGCTACACCTTC. Its protein is CSARTGVRSYGYTF.

The chain uses TRBV3-1 and TRBJ1-6; D possibly corresponds to TRBD1 (6 bases). V was trimmed by 6 bases and J by 6 bases, leaving 15 bases between them. This CDR3 is built from 15 residues. Germline loops: CDR1 LGHDT, CDR2 YNNKEL (reference sequence). The CDR3 loop reads CASRLGRGRNSPLHF. CDR3 in DNA: TGTGCCAGCAGGCTGGGACGGGGGCGTAATTCACCCCTCCACTTT.

The chain couples TRBV4-2 to TRBJ1-2; tentative D call: TRBD1 (5 bases). The germline gives CDR1 LGHNA, CDR2 YNFKEQ. V lost 0 bases to trimming and J lost 2 bases, with 19 bases between them. There are 18 residues in the CDR3. The CDR3 nucleotides are TGTGCCAGCAGCCAAGATCACCAGGGCAGGACAACAAACTATGGCTACACCTTC. Protein: CASSQDHQGRTTNYGYTF.

This clonotype has just a few counts. V is TRBV25-1 and J is TRBJ2-5; either TRBD1 or TRBD2 may fit D (5 bases each). Germline CDR1 is MGHDK and CDR2 is SYGVNS. The CDR3 has 13 amino acids. The V and J ends lost 10 bases and 11 bases respectively, with 23 bases between them. CDR3 region: CATTRDPSFEQYF. In nucleotides, the CDR3 is TGTGCCACCACCAGGGACCCCTCGTTTGAGCAGTACTTC.

The chain is built from TRBV20-1 and TRBJ1-6; the D gene is possibly TRBD1 (6 bases). Germline V gives CDR1 DFQATT, CDR2 SNEGSKA (reference sequence). This CDR3 has 16 amino acids. With 2 bases removed from V and 4 bases from J, the gap between germline ends came to 15 bases. The CDR3 coding sequence is TGCAGTGCTAGATACGAAACAGGGATTTATAATTCACCCCTCCACTTT. The encoded protein is CSARYETGIYNSPLHF.

The chain carries TRBV6-5 and TRBJ1-5, with D unclear. This CDR3 is 15 amino acids long. The germline gives CDR1 MNHEY, CDR2 SVGAGI. Trimming shortened V by 0 bases and J by 3 bases, and 9 bases separated the two germline ends. The CDR3 DNA reads as TGTGCCAGCAGTTACTCGACCGGGTCCAATCAGCCCCAGCATTTT. This translates into CASSYSTGSNQPQHF.

The rearrangement links TRBV20-1 to TRBJ2-3; no clear D. Germline V gene sequence: CDR1 DFQATT, CDR2 SNEGSKA (reference sequence). This CDR3 has 15 amino acids. Trimming pared 1 base from V and 0 bases from J, leaving 11 bases between. CDR3 protein: CSARANSRSTDTQYF. CDR3 bases: TGCAGTGCTAGAGCGAACAGCCGGAGCACAGATACGCAGTATTTT.

This chain joins TRBV9 and TRBJ1-2, with a tentative D call TRBD1 (5 bases). The germline CDR1 and CDR2 sequences are SGDLS and YYNGEE. CDR3 length: 14 amino acids. With 4 bases removed from V and 2 bases from J, the gap between germline ends came to 12 bases. CDR3 protein: CASSLYDSNYGYTF. Written as DNA, the CDR3 is TGTGCCAGCAGCTTATACGACAGCAACTATGGCTACACCTTC.

The chain combines TRBV6-2 or TRBV6-3 with TRBJ2-6; D not certain. The CDR3 is 18 amino acids. V lost 0 bases and J lost 0, with 12 bases in between. Germline lookup yields CDR1 MNHEY and CDR2 SVGEGT. The CDR3 loop is CASSYSKGLGSGANVLTF. Written as DNA, the CDR3 is TGTGCCAGCAGTTACTCAAAGGGATTGGGCTCTGGGGCCAACGTCCTGACTTTC.

This clonotype turned up a few times. The rearrangement joins TRBV20-1 to TRBJ2-3; D is perhaps TRBD1 (5 bases). V dropped 8 bases and J dropped 5 bases, with 17 bases sitting between them. CDR1 and CDR2 (germline): DFQATT, SNEGSKA (reference sequence). The CDR3 contains 13 residues. CDR3 nucleotide sequence: TGCAGTCCCTCCCCGCAGGGTAAAGATACGCAGTATTTT. Protein: CSPSPQGKDTQYF.

This clonotype was observed a handful of times. The gene calls are TRBV9 and TRBJ2-1, with TRBD1 matching over 10 bases. CDR3 size: 16 residues. The J segment lost 3 bases and the V segment lost 6 bases, leaving 9 bases of the junction unmatched. Germline V lookup: CDR1 SGDLS, CDR2 YYNGEE. The CDR3 sequence: CASTLGGDRGYNEQFF. The CDR3, as DNA: TGTGCCAGCACCTTAGGGGGGGACAGGGGCTACAATGAGCAGTTCTTC. Full variable domain (missing parts from reference TRBV9 and TRBJ2-1): DSGVTQTPKHLITATGQRVTLRCSPRSGDLSVYWYQQSLDQGLQFLIQYYNGEERAKGNILERFSAQQFPDLHSELNLSSLELGDSALYFCASTLGGDRGYNEQFFGPGTRLTVL.

This clonotype has more than one count but fewer than ten. The genes are TRBV7-9 and TRBJ2-7; no firm D call. V lost 5 bases and J 2 bases, leaving 13 bases between the germline ends. The V gene's germline CDR1 is SEHNR and CDR2 FQNEAQ (reference sequence). The CDR3 runs 14 residues. The CDR3 nucleotides are TGTGCCAGCAGCAACTCGGCTAGAGCCTACGAGCAGTACTTC. Translated, it gives CASSNSARAYEQYF. The complete variable domain, with remaining parts taken from reference TRBV7-9 and TRBJ2-7, reads DTGVSQNPRHKITKRGQNVTFRCDPISEHNRLYWYRQTLGQGPEFLTYFQNEAQLEKSRLLSDRFSAERPKGSFSTLEIQRTEQGDSAMYLCASSNSARAYEQYFGPGTRLTVT.

This clonotype was seen only a few times. J is TRBJ2-7 and V is TRBV13; TRBD2 might be the D (6 bases). Between the trimmed V and J ends, which lost 0 bases and 0 bases, there was a span of 9 bases. The CDR3 runs 15 residues. Germline V gives CDR1 PRHDT, CDR2 FYEKMQ (reference sequence). CDR3 loop: CASSLGSGNSYEQYF. The DNA of the CDR3 is TGTGCCAGCAGCTTAGGTAGCGGAAACTCCTACGAGCAGTACTTC.

The chain couples TRBV24-1 to TRBJ1-5; D is undetermined. The CDR3 contains 14 residues. Trimming took 0 bases from V and 5 from J, leaving 7 bases between them. The V gene's germline CDR1 is KGHDR and CDR2 SFDVKD. The CDR3 nucleotides read TGTGCCACCAGTGATTTGGGCAGTGATCAGCCCCAGCATTTT. It translates to CATSDLGSDQPQHF.

This chain joins TRBV14 and TRBJ2-4; D assignment may be TRBD1 or TRBD2 (5 bases each). The closer fit of TRBJ2-7 to the DNA end suggests the J call may be wrong. The germline V gene has CDR1 SGHDN and CDR2 FVKESK. CDR3 length: 15 amino acids. CDR3 loop: CASSQKGRRSYEQYF. The CDR3 coding sequence is TGTGCCAGCAGCCAAAAGGGACGGCGCTCCTACGAGCAGTACTTC.

This clonotype was found a few times. The J gene is TRBJ2-1, the V gene TRBV4-1, with 8 bases matching TRBD1. CDR1 and CDR2 (germline): MGHRA, YSYEKL. V was pared by 2 bases and J by 4 bases, with 4 bases of the junction left unmatched. The CDR3 covers 15 residues. CDR3 coding DNA: TGCGCCAGCAGCCAACAGGGGGCTCGGTACAATGAGCAGTTCTTC. Translated, it gives CASSQQGARYNEQFF.

CDR3 region: CASSVGEITTNEKLFF. The DNA of the CDR3 is TGTGCCAGCAGTGTGGGGGAGATCACAACTAATGAAAAACTGTTTTTT. The V and J genes are TRBV25-1 and TRBJ1-4; a possible D gene is TRBD1 (5 bases). V was shortened by 4 bases and J by 0 bases, with 12 bases between the two germline ends. CDR3 length: 16 residues. Germline loops: CDR1 MGHDK, CDR2 SYGVNS. Combining the CDR3 with reference TRBV25-1 and TRBJ1-4 gives the whole variable domain EADIYQTPRYLVIGTGKKITLECSQTMGHDKMYWYQQDPGMELHLIHYSYGVNSTEKGDLSSESTVSRIRTEHFPLTLESARPSHTSQYLCASSVGEITTNEKLFFGSGTQLSVL.

The genes are TRBV4-1 and TRBJ2-1; D call uncertain. Germline lookup yields CDR1 MGHRA and CDR2 YSYEKL. The CDR3 runs to 16 residues. Trimming cost V 1 base and J 0 bases, with 10 bases left between them. The DNA for the CDR3 is TGCGCCAGCAGCCAAGGTAGAAAGAGCTCCTACAATGAGCAGTTCTTC. It is translated as CASSQGRKSSYNEQFF.

This clonotype was counted a few times. The CDR3 nucleotides are TGTGCCAGCAGCCCGGGGGAGATGGGGGACATAAGGAATTCACCCCTCCACTTT. This gives the protein CASSPGEMGDIRNSPLHF. This rearrangement joins TRBV28 to TRBJ1-6; tentative D call: TRBD1 (6 bases). Per germline, CDR1 MDHEN and CDR2 SYDVKM. The V gene lost 6 bases and the J gene lost 7 bases, with 25 bases spanning the gap. This CDR3 region has 18 residues.

The chain recombines TRBV4-3 with TRBJ1-6; the D gene is possibly TRBD1 (5 bases). Germline CDR1 and CDR2: LGHNA and YSLEER. CDR3 length equals 16 residues. Trimming left V 0 bases short and J 5 bases short, with 11 bases between. CDR3 DNA sequence: TGCGCCAGCAGCCAAGATGAGGGGCCAGATAATTCACCCCTCCACTTT. This translates into CASSQDEGPDNSPLHF.

The genes are TRBV9 and TRBJ2-3, with 15 bases that match TRBD2. Germline lookup yields CDR1 SGDLS and CDR2 YYNGEE. Unmatched junction bases numbered 7, after V lost 5 bases and J lost 3 bases. This CDR3 has 17 residues. CDR3 residues: CASSGRGLAGGTDTQYF. CDR3 in DNA: TGTGCCAGCAGTGGAAGGGGACTAGCGGGGGGAACAGATACGCAGTATTTT.